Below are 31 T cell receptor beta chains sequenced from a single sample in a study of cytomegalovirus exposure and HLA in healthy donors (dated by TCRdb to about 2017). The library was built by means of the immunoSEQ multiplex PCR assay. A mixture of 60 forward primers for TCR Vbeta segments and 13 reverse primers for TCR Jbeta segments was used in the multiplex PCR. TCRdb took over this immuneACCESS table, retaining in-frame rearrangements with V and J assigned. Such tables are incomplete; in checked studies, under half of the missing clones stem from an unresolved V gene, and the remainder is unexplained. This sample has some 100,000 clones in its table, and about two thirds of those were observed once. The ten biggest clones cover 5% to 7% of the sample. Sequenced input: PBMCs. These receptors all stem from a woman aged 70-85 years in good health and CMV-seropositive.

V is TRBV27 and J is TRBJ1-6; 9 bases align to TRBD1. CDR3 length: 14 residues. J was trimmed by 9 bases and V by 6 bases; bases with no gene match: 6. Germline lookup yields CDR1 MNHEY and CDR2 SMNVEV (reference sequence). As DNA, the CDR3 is TGTGCCAGCAGCTTGGGACAGGGAGGTTCACCCCTCCACTTT. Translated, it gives CASSLGQGGSPLHF.

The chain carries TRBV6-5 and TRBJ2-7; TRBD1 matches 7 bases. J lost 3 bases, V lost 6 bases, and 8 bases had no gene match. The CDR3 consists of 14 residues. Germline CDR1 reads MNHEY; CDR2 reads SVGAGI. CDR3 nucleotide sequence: TGTGCCAGCAGCTCGTACGACAGGGACTACGAGCAGTACTTC. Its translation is CASSSYDRDYEQYF.

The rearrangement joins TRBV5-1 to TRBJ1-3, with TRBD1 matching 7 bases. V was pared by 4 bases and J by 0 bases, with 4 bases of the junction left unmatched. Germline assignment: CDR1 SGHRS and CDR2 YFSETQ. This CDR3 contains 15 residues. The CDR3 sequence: CASSRDSDSGNTIYF. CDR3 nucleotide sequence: TGCGCCAGCAGCAGGGACAGTGACTCTGGAAACACCATATATTTT.

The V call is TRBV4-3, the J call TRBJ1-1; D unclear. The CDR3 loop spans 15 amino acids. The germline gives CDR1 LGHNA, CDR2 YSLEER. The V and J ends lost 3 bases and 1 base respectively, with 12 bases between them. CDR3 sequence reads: CASSQTVPGNTEAFF. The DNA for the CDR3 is TGCGCCAGCAGCCAGACGGTACCAGGGAACACTGAAGCTTTCTTT.

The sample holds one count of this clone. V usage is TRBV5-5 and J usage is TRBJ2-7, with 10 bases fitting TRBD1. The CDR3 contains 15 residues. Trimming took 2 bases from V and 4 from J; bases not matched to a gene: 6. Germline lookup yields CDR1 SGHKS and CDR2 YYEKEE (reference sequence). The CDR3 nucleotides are TGTGCCAGCAGCTTATCGGGGACAGGGGTTTACGAGCAGTACTTC. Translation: CASSLSGTGVYEQYF.

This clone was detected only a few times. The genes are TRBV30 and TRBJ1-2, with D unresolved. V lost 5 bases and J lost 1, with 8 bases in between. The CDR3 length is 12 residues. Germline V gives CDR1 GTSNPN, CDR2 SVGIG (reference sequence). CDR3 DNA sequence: TGTGCCTGGGTCAGAGGTAACTATGGCTACACCTTC. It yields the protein CAWVRGNYGYTF.

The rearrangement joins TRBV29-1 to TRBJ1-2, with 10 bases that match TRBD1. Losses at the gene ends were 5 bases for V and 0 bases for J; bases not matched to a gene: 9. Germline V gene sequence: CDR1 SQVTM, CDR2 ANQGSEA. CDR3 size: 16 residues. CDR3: CSVSLGTGVSNYGYTF. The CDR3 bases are TGCAGCGTTTCACTCGGGACAGGGGTTTCTAACTATGGCTACACCTTC.

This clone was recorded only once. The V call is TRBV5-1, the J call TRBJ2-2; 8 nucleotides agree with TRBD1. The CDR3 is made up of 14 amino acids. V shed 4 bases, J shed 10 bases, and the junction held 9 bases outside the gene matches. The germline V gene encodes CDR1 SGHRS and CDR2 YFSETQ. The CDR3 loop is CASSLGTGQAELFF. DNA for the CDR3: TGCGCCAGCAGCCTGGGGACAGGCCAAGCGGAGCTGTTTTTT.

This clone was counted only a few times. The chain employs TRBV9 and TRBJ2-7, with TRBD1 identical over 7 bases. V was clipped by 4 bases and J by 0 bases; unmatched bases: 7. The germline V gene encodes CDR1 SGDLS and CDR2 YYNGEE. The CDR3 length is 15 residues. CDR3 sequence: CASSPGQVSSYEQYF. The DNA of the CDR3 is TGTGCCAGCAGCCCAGGACAGGTTAGCTCCTACGAGCAGTACTTC.

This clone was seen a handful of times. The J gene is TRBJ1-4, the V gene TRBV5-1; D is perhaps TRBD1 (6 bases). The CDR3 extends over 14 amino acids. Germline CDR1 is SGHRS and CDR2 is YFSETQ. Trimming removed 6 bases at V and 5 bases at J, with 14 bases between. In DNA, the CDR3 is TGCGCCAGCACAGACGGACAGCCGAATGAAAAACTGTTTTTT. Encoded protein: CASTDGQPNEKLFF.

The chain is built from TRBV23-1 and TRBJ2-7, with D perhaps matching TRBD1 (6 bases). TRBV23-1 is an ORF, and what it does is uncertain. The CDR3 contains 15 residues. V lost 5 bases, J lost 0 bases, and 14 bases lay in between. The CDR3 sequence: CASSFRDKSSYEQYF. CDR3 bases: TGCGCCAGCAGTTTCCGGGACAAGAGCTCCTACGAGCAGTACTTC.

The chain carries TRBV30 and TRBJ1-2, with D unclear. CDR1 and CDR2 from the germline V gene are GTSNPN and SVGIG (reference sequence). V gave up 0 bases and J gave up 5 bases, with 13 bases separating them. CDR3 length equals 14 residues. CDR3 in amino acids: CAWSVQWSGYGYTF. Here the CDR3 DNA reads TGTGCCTGGAGTGTGCAGTGGAGTGGATATGGCTACACCTTC.

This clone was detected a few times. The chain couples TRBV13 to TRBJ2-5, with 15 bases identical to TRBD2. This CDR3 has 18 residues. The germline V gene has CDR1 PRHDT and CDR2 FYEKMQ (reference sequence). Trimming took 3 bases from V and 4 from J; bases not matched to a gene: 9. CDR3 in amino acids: CASSFEGLAGGKGETQYF. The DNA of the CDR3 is TGTGCCAGCAGCTTTGAAGGACTAGCGGGGGGGAAGGGAGAGACCCAGTACTTC.

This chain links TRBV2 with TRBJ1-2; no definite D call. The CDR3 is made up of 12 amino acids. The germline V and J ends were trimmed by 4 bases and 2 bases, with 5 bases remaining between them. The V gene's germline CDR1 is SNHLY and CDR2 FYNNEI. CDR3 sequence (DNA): TGTGCCAGCAGTGCAGTAAACTATGGCTACACCTTC. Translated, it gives CASSAVNYGYTF.

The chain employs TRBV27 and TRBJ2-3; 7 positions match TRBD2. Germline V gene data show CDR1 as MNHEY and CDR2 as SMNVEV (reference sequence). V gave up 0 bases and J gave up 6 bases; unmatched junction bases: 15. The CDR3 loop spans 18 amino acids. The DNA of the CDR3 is TGTGCCAGCAGTTTATCGTTAGGCGGGGGAGCCCCCGGGGATACGCAGTATTTT. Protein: CASSLSLGGGAPGDTQYF.

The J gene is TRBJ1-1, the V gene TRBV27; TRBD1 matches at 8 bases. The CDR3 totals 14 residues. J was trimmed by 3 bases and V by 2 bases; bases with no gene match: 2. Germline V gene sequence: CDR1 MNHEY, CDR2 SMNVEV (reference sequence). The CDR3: CASSLNRGDTEAFF. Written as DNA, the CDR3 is TGTGCCAGCAGTTTAAACAGGGGGGACACTGAAGCTTTCTTT.

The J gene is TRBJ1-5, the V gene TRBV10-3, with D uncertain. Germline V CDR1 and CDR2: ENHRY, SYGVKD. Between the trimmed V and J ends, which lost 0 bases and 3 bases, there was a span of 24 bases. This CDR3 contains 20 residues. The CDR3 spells CAISESIQNWAGGDNQPQHF. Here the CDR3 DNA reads TGTGCCATCAGTGAGTCGATTCAAAATTGGGCAGGAGGAGACAATCAGCCCCAGCATTTT.

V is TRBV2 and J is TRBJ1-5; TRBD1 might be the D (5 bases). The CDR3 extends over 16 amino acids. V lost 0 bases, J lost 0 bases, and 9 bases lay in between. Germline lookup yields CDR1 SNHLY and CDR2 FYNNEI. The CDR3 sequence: CASSEAYRSSNQPQHF. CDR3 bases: TGTGCCAGCAGTGAAGCCTACAGGTCTAGCAATCAGCCCCAGCATTTT.

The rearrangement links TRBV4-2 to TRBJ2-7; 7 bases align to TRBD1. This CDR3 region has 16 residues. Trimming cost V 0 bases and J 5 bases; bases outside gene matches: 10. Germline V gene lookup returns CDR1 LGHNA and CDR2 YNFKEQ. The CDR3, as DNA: TGTGCCAGCAGCCAAGATCGATTCGGGGACAGAGACGAGCAGTACTTC. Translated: CASSQDRFGDRDEQYF.

The CDR3 DNA sequence: TGTGCCTGGAGTCGCCAGATTGAAGCTTTCTTT. Its translation is CAWSRQIEAFF. The rearrangement links TRBV30 to TRBJ1-1; D gene uncertain. The CDR3 has 11 residues. The V gene lost 2 bases and the J gene lost 7 bases, with 8 bases spanning the gap. Germline CDR1 GTSNPN, CDR2 SVGIG (reference sequence).

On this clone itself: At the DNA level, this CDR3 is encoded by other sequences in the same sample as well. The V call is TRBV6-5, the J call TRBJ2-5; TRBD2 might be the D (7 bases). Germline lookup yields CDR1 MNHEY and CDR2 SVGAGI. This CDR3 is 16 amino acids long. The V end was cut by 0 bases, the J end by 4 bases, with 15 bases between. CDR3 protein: CASSYSVGGPGETQYF. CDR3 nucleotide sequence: TGTGCCAGCAGTTACTCGGTCGGGGGGCCGGGAGAGACCCAGTACTTC.

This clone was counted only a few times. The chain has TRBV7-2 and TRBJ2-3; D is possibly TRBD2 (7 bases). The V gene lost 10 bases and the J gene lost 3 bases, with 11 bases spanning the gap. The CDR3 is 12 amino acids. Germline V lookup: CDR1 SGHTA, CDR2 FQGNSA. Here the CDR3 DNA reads TGTGCCATCGGGGGGCAAACAGATACGCAGTATTTT. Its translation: CAIGGQTDTQYF. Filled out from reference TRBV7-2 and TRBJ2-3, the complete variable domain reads GAGVSQSPSNKVTEKGKDVELRCDPISGHTALYWYRQSLGQGLEFLIYFQGNSAPDKSGLPSDRFSAERTGGSVSTLTIQRTQQEDSAVYLCAIGGQTDTQYFGPGTRLTVL.

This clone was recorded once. The CDR3 bases are TGTGCCAGTAGTATTCCGGACAGGGTACATCAGCCCCAGCATTTT. This translates into CASSIPDRVHQPQHF. The rearrangement uses TRBV19 and TRBJ1-5; 8 bases agree with TRBD1. After removal of 3 bases from V and 5 bases from J, the junction contained 6 bases not matched to a gene. The CDR3 is made up of 15 amino acids. Germline-derived CDR1 and CDR2 are LNHDA and SQIVND (reference sequence).

The CDR3 loop is CSVEGNRVNSDGYTF. DNA for the CDR3: TGCAGCGTAGAGGGGAACAGGGTCAACTCAGATGGCTACACCTTC. This sequence joins TRBV29-1 and TRBJ1-2, with D tentatively TRBD1 (6 bases). The CDR3 sequence is 15 residues long. With 6 bases removed from V and 6 bases from J, the gap between germline ends came to 23 bases. The germline gives CDR1 SQVTM, CDR2 ANQGSEA. Supplemented by reference TRBV29-1 and TRBJ1-2, the full variable domain reads SAVISQKPSRDICQRGTSLTIQCQVDSQVTMMFWYRQQPGQSLTLIATANQGSEATYESGFVIDKFPISRPNLTFSTLTVSNMSPEDSSIYLCSVEGNRVNSDGYTFGSGTRLTVV.

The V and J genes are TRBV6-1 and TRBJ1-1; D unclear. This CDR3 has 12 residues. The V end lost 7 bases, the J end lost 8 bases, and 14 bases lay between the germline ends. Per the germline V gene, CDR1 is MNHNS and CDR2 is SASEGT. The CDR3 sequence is CASTTPAGEAFF. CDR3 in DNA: TGTGCCAGCACCACACCCGCGGGGGAAGCTTTCTTT.

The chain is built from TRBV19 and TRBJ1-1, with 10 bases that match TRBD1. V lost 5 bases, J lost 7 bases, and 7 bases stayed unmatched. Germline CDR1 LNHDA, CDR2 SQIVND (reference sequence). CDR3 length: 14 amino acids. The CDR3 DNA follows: TGTGCCAGTAGTCTGGGACAGGGGAGTGATGAAGCTTTCTTT. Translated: CASSLGQGSDEAFF.

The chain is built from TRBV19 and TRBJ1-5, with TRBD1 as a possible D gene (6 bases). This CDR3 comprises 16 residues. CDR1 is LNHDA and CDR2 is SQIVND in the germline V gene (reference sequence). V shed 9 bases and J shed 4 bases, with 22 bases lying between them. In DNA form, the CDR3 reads TGTGCCAGCAAACTACAGGGTAACGGGTGGAATCAGCCCCAGCATTTT. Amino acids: CASKLQGNGWNQPQHF.

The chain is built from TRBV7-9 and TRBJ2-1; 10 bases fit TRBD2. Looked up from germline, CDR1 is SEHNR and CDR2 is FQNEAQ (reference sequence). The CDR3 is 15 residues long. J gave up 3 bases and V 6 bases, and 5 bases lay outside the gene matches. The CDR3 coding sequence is TGTGCCAGCAGACGTAGCGGGGGGAACTACAATGAGCAGTTCTTC. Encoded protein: CASRRSGGNYNEQFF. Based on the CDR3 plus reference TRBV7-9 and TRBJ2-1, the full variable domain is DTGVSQNPRHKITKRGQNVTFRCDPISEHNRLYWYRQTLGQGPEFLTYFQNEAQLEKSRLLSDRFSAERPKGSFSTLEIQRTEQGDSAMYLCASRRSGGNYNEQFFGPGTRLTVL.

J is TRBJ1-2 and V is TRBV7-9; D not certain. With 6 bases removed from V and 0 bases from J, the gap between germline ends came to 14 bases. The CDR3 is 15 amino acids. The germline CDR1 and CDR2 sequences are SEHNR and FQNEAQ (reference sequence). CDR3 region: CASSSRREANYGYTF. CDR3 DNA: TGTGCCAGCAGTTCTCGACGGGAAGCTAACTATGGCTACACCTTC.

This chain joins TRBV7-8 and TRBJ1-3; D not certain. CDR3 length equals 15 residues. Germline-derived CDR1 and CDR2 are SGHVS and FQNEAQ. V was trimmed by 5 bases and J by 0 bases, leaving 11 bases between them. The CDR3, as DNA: TGTGCCAGCAGCCCCCTAGAGCTCTCTGGAAACACCATATATTTT. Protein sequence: CASSPLELSGNTIYF. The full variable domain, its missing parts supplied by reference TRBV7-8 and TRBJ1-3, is GAGVSQSPRYKVAKRGQDVALRCDPISGHVSLFWYQQALGQGPEFLTYFQNEAQLDKSGLPSDRFFAERPEGSVSTLKIQRTQQEDSAVYLCASSPLELSGNTIYFGEGSWLTVV.

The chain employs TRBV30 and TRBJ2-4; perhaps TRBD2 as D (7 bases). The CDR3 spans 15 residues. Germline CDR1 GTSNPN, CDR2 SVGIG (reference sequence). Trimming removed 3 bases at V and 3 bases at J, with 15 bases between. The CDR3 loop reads CAWSMGGGGKNIQYF. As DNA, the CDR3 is TGTGCCTGGAGCATGGGGGGAGGGGGCAAAAACATTCAGTACTTC.